This T cell receptor (beta chain) appears in the sequencing data of a study of T cell responses to AZD1222 COVID-19 vaccine. About the study: Some second doses came at about 4 weeks and others at about 12 weeks; these were pooled.

This CDR3 is 15 amino acids long. CDR1 is LNHDA, CDR2 SQIVND, per germline (reference sequence). V shed 6 bases and J 7 bases; nucleotides not matched to a gene: 12. Using immunoSEQ multiplex PCR, the repertoire was profiled, and TCRdb retains in-frame clones only, with some absent. The repertoire holds 75,000 to 100,000 clones, nearly 90% seen once, with about 8.4% in the top ten. A note on this clone: As yet, its antigen is unknown.

Findings and caveats of the study: Mostly white British, mostly female donors; authors suggested clonal diversity may be underestimated. The study reported that nearly half of spike-specific TCRs target unmutated variant regions.

Material: peripheral blood, obtained on day 0 of AZD1222 vaccination. The chain employs TRBV19 and TRBJ2-3; 8 bases agree with TRBD1. This receptor was obtained from an adult in good health. CDR3 coding DNA: TGTGCCAGTAGGCAATGGACAGGGAAGGGTCATACGCAGTATTTT. Protein sequence: CASRQWTGKGHTQYF.